Each of the 17 T cell receptor beta chains below was sequenced from the same sample in a study of radiotherapy plus CTLA-4 blockade in lung cancer (dated by TCRdb to 2016 to 2019). Library preparation was by the immunoSEQ multiplex PCR assay. This immuneACCESS table, as held by TCRdb, lists in-frame sequences with V and J called but not all clones. Of the missing ones, under half trace to an unresolved V gene in checked studies; the others have no known cause. The sample includes tens of thousands of clones, with approximately 76% observed a single time. Around 10% of the sample lies in the top ten. Here the sequenced sample was peripheral blood, taken from a patient treated with radiotherapy plus ipilimumab. The receptor source for this set is a human donor with non-small cell lung cancer who had stable disease on radiotherapy plus ipilimumab.

This chain links TRBV6-6 with TRBJ1-2; D ambiguous. Germline V CDR1 and CDR2: MNHNY, SVGAGI (reference sequence). CDR3 length: 15 residues. Deletions cut 0 bases from V and 3 bases from J, with 11 bases between. The CDR3 DNA sequence: TGTGCCAGCAGTTACTCGAGGGAGACTTACTATGGCTACACCTTC. Residues: CASSYSRETYYGYTF.

This chain links TRBV9 with TRBJ1-3; D uncertain. The CDR3 extends over 16 amino acids. Germline lookup yields CDR1 SGDLS and CDR2 YYNGEE. Trimming took 3 bases from V and 0 from J, leaving 13 bases between them. The CDR3 DNA reads as TGTGCCAGCAGCGGCCCGGGTCTGAGCTCTGGAAACACCATATATTTT. Its translation is CASSGPGLSSGNTIYF.

This sequence joins TRBV6-1 and TRBJ1-1; D may be TRBD1 (5 bases). The CDR3 is made up of 11 amino acids. Germline V gene lookup returns CDR1 MNHNS and CDR2 SASEGT. The V end lost 8 bases, the J end lost 11 bases, and 15 bases lay between the germline ends. The CDR3 DNA is TGTGCCAGCGAGTCCCAGGGAGCGGCTTTCTTT. Translating it yields CASESQGAAFF.

The V gene is TRBV5-4, the J gene TRBJ1-3; D call uncertain. Between the trimmed V and J ends, which lost 0 bases and 4 bases, there was a span of 8 bases. The germline V gene has CDR1 SGHNT and CDR2 YYREEE (reference sequence). This CDR3 is built from 14 residues. CDR3 nucleotides: TGTGCCAGCAGCTTGGGGGTTCCGGGAAACACCATATATTTT. Residues: CASSLGVPGNTIYF. The complete variable domain, with remaining parts taken from reference TRBV5-4 and TRBJ1-3, reads ETGVTQSPTHLIKTRGQQVTLRCSSQSGHNTVSWYQQALGQGPQFIFQYYREEENGRGNFPPRFSGLQFPNYSSELNVNALELDDSALYLCASSLGVPGNTIYFGEGSWLTVV.

The chain joins TRBV9 to TRBJ1-2, with D possibly being TRBD1 (5 bases). CDR1 is SGDLS, CDR2 YYNGEE, per germline. Trimming shortened V by 0 bases and J by 4 bases, and 19 bases separated the two germline ends. The CDR3 spans 17 residues. The CDR3 DNA is TGTGCCAGCAGCGTAGCTAAAAATAAAGGAGGGACCTATGGCTACACCTTC. It codes for CASSVAKNKGGTYGYTF. Using reference TRBV9 and TRBJ1-2 for the parts outside the CDR3, the full variable domain is DSGVTQTPKHLITATGQRVTLRCSPRSGDLSVYWYQQSLDQGLQFLIQYYNGEERAKGNILERFSAQQFPDLHSELNLSSLELGDSALYFCASSVAKNKGGTYGYTFGSGTRLTVV.

The V gene is TRBV30, the J gene TRBJ2-1; TRBD2 matches at 8 bases. Germline assignment: CDR1 GTSNPN and CDR2 SVGIG (reference sequence). The ends lost 3 bases at V and 7 bases at J; junction bases unmatched: 5. The CDR3 extends over 13 amino acids. Here the CDR3 DNA reads TGTGCCTGGAGCGGGGGGGCGAGGAATGAGCAGTTCTTC. Encoded protein: CAWSGGARNEQFF.

This clone has more than one count but fewer than ten. DNA of the CDR3: TGCGCCAGCAGCCAATCCCTAGGGGCAGGTAATCAGCCCCAGCATTTT. Translating it yields CASSQSLGAGNQPQHF. The gene calls are TRBV4-3 and TRBJ1-5, with D possibly matching TRBD1 (5 bases). CDR1 LGHNA and CDR2 YSLEER come from the germline V gene. The germline V and J ends were trimmed by 2 bases and 4 bases, with 15 bases remaining between them. CDR3 length: 16 residues.

The chain carries TRBV7-9 and TRBJ1-1; D remains ambiguous. This CDR3 region has 14 residues. V lost 1 base and J 2 bases, leaving 8 bases between the germline ends. Germline assignment: CDR1 SEHNR and CDR2 FQNEAQ (reference sequence). CDR3: CASSLVGDNTEAFF. CDR3 nucleotide sequence: TGTGCCAGCAGCTTAGTTGGAGATAACACTGAAGCTTTCTTT.

This chain joins TRBV19 and TRBJ1-1, with D hard to call. This CDR3 has 15 residues. In germline, CDR1 is LNHDA, CDR2 SQIVND (reference sequence). V lost 0 bases to trimming and J lost 0 bases, with 8 bases between them. The CDR3 DNA is TGTGCCAGTAGTATAGATAGCAGGTTGAACACTGAAGCTTTCTTT. Its translation: CASSIDSRLNTEAFF.

This sequence joins TRBV7-2 and TRBJ2-3, with a possible D match to TRBD2 (5 bases). The CDR3 is made up of 15 amino acids. V dropped 5 bases and J dropped 1 base, with 13 bases sitting between them. Germline CDR1 reads SGHTA; CDR2 reads FQGNSA. The CDR3 loop is CASSPWESGTDTQYF. The CDR3 coding sequence is TGTGCCAGCAGCCCGTGGGAGAGCGGCACAGATACGCAGTATTTT.

This clone appeared once. The same CDR3 is also encoded by other DNA sequences in this sample. The genes are TRBV9 and TRBJ1-2; D gene ambiguous. Trimming pared 4 bases from V and 1 base from J, leaving 8 bases between. The CDR3 contains 13 residues. The germline CDR1 and CDR2 sequences are SGDLS and YYNGEE. The CDR3 is CASSPTVNYGYTF. CDR3 nucleotides: TGTGCCAGCAGCCCTACAGTTAACTATGGCTACACCTTC.

The chain has TRBV9 and TRBJ1-1; D uncertain. Germline V lookup: CDR1 SGDLS, CDR2 YYNGEE. V was shortened by 4 bases and J by 7 bases, with 14 bases between the two germline ends. The CDR3 totals 13 residues. This CDR3 reads CASSQEVALEAFF. The CDR3 bases are TGTGCCAGCAGCCAAGAGGTAGCCCTTGAAGCTTTCTTT.

This CDR3 is CASSGQANTGELFF. CDR3 nucleotides: TGTGCCAGTTCGGGCCAAGCGAACACCGGGGAGCTGTTTTTT. The genes are TRBV19 and TRBJ2-2; unclear D gene. V lost 8 bases, J lost 0 bases, and 10 bases lay in between. Per the germline V gene, CDR1 is LNHDA and CDR2 is SQIVND (reference sequence). This CDR3 comprises 14 residues.

V usage is TRBV9 and J usage is TRBJ1-4, with no clear D. CDR1 is SGDLS and CDR2 is YYNGEE in the germline V gene. Trimming shortened V by 5 bases and J by 4 bases, and 12 bases separated the two germline ends. The CDR3 consists of 14 residues. The CDR3 sequence is CASSRAQLNEKLFF. The DNA of the CDR3 is TGTGCCAGCAGTAGGGCCCAACTTAATGAAAAACTGTTTTTT. Drawing the rest from reference TRBV9 and TRBJ1-4, the complete variable domain is DSGVTQTPKHLITATGQRVTLRCSPRSGDLSVYWYQQSLDQGLQFLIQYYNGEERAKGNILERFSAQQFPDLHSELNLSSLELGDSALYFCASSRAQLNEKLFFGSGTQLSVL.

The CDR3, as DNA: TGTGCCAGCAACCCAGGGGGGGGACGGGACTATGGCTACACCTTC. Translation gives CASNPGGGRDYGYTF. This sequence joins TRBV6-1 and TRBJ1-2; 7 bases agree with TRBD1. The CDR3 totals 15 residues. Trimming took 7 bases from V and 3 from J; bases not matched to a gene: 11. CDR1 and CDR2 from the germline V gene are MNHNS and SASEGT.

The chain carries TRBV4-3 and TRBJ2-3; D could derive from TRBD1 or TRBD2 (5 bases each). Germline CDR1 is LGHNA and CDR2 is YSLEER. Trimming stripped 0 bases from V and 0 bases from J, with 10 bases between. The CDR3 runs 16 residues. The CDR3 DNA sequence: TGCGCCAGCAGCCAAGATGGGGGAACTAGCACAGATACGCAGTATTTT. It is translated as CASSQDGGTSTDTQYF.

The chain carries TRBV10-2 and TRBJ1-2; D is perhaps TRBD1 (5 bases). V dropped 0 bases and J dropped 6 bases, with 20 bases sitting between them. This CDR3 is 17 amino acids long. Germline-derived CDR1 and CDR2 are WSHSY and SAAADI. DNA for the CDR3: TGCGCCAGCAGTGAGTCACGGTTAGGAGGGGCAGGGAATGGCTACACCTTC. This translates into CASSESRLGGAGNGYTF.